The 30 T cell receptor beta chains below were found in one sample sequenced in a study of CD8 T cells in ankylosing spondylitis. General observations from the study: There was a TCR beta motif, made of several highly homologous variants, that appeared characteristic of ankylosing spondylitis blood.

These receptors have no identified antigens. One entry per CDR3 protein results from TCRdb running MiXCR on the 5' RACE reads. The table shows more than 650,000 distinct CDR3 sequences, with about 10% occurring only once. Sample: blood, either unsorted or a sorted T cell fraction (not recorded which). These receptors all come from a male donor with ankylosing spondylitis.

This clonotype was observed many times. The chain couples TRBV12-3 or TRBV12-4 to TRBJ2-7; the D gene could be TRBD1 or TRBD2 (5 bases each). There are 14 residues in the CDR3. Deletions cut 3 bases from V and 1 base from J, with 10 bases between. The CDR3 bases are TGTGCCAGCAGTTTTAGGGGACGGTCCTACGAGCAGTACTTC. Amino acids: CASSFRGRSYEQYF.

Many counts were recorded for this clonotype. The chain is built from TRBV10-3 and TRBJ2-3, with D hard to call. The CDR3 spans 15 residues. The V end was cut by 4 bases, the J end by 1 base, with 12 bases between. Germline CDR1 ENHRY, CDR2 SYGVKD. CDR3 coding DNA: TGTGCCATCAGTGTTGGCCGGTCGGGCACAGATACGCAGTATTTT. Protein: CAISVGRSGTDTQYF.

At least ten counts were recorded for this clonotype. The genes are TRBV4-3 and TRBJ1-5; no clear D gene. The germline V and J ends were trimmed by 2 bases and 4 bases, with 6 bases remaining between them. The CDR3 is made up of 13 amino acids. The V gene's germline CDR1 is LGHNA and CDR2 YSLEER. The CDR3 loop reads CASSQRTNQPQHF. Written as DNA, the CDR3 is TGCGCCAGCAGCCAAAGGACGAATCAGCCCCAGCATTTT.

The table lists this clonotype with a few counts. The chain has TRBV5-1 and TRBJ2-5; D may be TRBD1 (6 bases). The CDR3 has 14 residues. Germline-derived CDR1 and CDR2 are SGHRS and YFSETQ. V lost 4 bases, J lost 2 bases, and 12 bases lay in between. CDR3 in DNA: TGCGCCAGCAGCGGAGGACAGCCACAAGAGACCCAGTACTTC. This translates into CASSGGQPQETQYF.

This clonotype appeared a few times. The chain employs TRBV20-1 and TRBJ2-7; 9 positions match TRBD1. The CDR3 length is 15 residues. CDR1 and CDR2 (germline): DFQATT, SNEGSKA (reference sequence). J gave up 9 bases and V 6 bases, and 18 bases lay outside the gene matches. This chain's CDR3 is CSARRLPTGGDVQYF. The CDR3 coding sequence is TGCAGTGCCCGGAGACTCCCGACAGGGGGTGATGTGCAGTACTTC.

In its sample, this clonotype was seen a few times. The chain uses TRBV28 and TRBJ2-3, with D possibly being TRBD1 or TRBD2 (5 bases each). Looked up from germline, CDR1 is MDHEN and CDR2 is SYDVKM. The length of the CDR3 is 14 residues. The germline V and J ends were trimmed by 3 bases and 0 bases, with 7 bases remaining between them. The CDR3 is CASSFWGSTDTQYF. Written as DNA, the CDR3 is TGTGCCAGCAGTTTTTGGGGGAGCACAGATACGCAGTATTTT.

The CDR3 protein is CASSQRDRYNSPLHF. The CDR3 nucleotides are TGCGCCAGCAGCCAACGGGACAGATATAATTCACCCCTCCACTTT. The chain uses TRBV4-1 and TRBJ1-6; 7 bases agree with TRBD1. Germline V gene lookup returns CDR1 MGHRA and CDR2 YSYEKL. This CDR3 contains 15 residues. Trimming cost V 2 bases and J 4 bases; bases outside gene matches: 2.

This clonotype was counted many times. This sequence joins TRBV2 and TRBJ1-4, with TRBD1 as a possible D gene (5 bases). Germline CDR1 is SNHLY and CDR2 is FYNNEI. This CDR3 comprises 15 residues. V was shortened by 5 bases and J by 0 bases, with 10 bases between the two germline ends. CDR3 sequence: CASSFGQTTNEKLFF. The CDR3 DNA reads TGTGCCAGCAGTTTTGGACAAACAACTAATGAAAAACTGTTTTTT.

The table lists this clonotype with a few counts. This chain connects TRBV6-5 to TRBJ2-7; D is undetermined. Trimming stripped 6 bases from V and 8 bases from J, with 23 bases between. Germline values: CDR1 MNHEY, CDR2 SVGAGI. The CDR3 spans 15 residues. The CDR3, as DNA: TGTGCCAGCAGCTATTCCCTTCGGACGGTGTGGCAGCAGTACTTC. Protein sequence: CASSYSLRTVWQQYF.

The chain joins TRBV10-3 to TRBJ1-2; no firm D call. V lost 4 bases and J lost 4, with 13 bases in between. Germline loops: CDR1 ENHRY, CDR2 SYGVKD. The CDR3 has 14 residues. Written as DNA, the CDR3 is TGTGCCATCAGTGGCGTCGGGGTCAGCTATGGCTACACCTTC. Protein: CAISGVGVSYGYTF.

This clonotype was seen many times. The gene calls are TRBV28 and TRBJ2-1; the match to TRBD2 covers 9 bases. The CDR3 covers 18 residues. V dropped 3 bases and J dropped 0; count of bases not matched to a gene: 9. Germline CDR1 reads MDHEN; CDR2 reads SYDVKM. Here the CDR3 reads CASSLISGRASSYNEQFF. The CDR3 nucleotides read TGTGCCAGCAGTTTGATTAGCGGGAGAGCTTCCTCCTACAATGAGCAGTTCTTC.

This clonotype was counted only a few times. This rearrangement joins TRBV6-1 to TRBJ1-1; no clear D gene. Per the germline V gene, CDR1 is MNHNS and CDR2 is SASEGT. The CDR3 spans 12 residues. V lost 8 bases, J lost 4 bases, and 11 bases lay in between. CDR3 bases: TGTGCCAGCTATGGCATGTTCACTGAAGCTTTCTTT. It codes for CASYGMFTEAFF.

The chain has TRBV2 and TRBJ1-4, with TRBD1 matching over 9 bases. Germline V gene lookup returns CDR1 SNHLY and CDR2 FYNNEI. The CDR3 is 15 residues long. V shed 5 bases, J shed 8 bases, and the junction held 9 bases outside the gene matches. Here the CDR3 reads CASSQSDRGTEKLFF. Written as DNA, the CDR3 is TGTGCCAGCAGTCAGTCGGACAGGGGAACAGAAAAACTGTTTTTT.

This clonotype was recorded a few times. The rearrangement links TRBV5-6 to TRBJ2-7, with D unresolved. V was cut by 0 bases and J by 0 bases, with 13 bases left in between. CDR3 size: 16 residues. Germline V CDR1 and CDR2: SGHDT, YYEEEE. The CDR3 protein is CASSLGPPRFSYEQYF. The CDR3 coding sequence is TGTGCCAGCAGCTTGGGACCCCCGAGGTTCTCCTACGAGCAGTACTTC.

This chain joins TRBV10-2 and TRBJ2-1, with 15 bases fitting TRBD2. Germline V gene data show CDR1 as WSHSY and CDR2 as SAAADI. The CDR3 sequence is 17 residues long. With 8 bases clipped from V and 0 bases from J, the junction kept 5 bases outside the gene matches. The CDR3 is CASSGTSGGSSYNEQFF. CDR3 nucleotides: TGCGCCAGCTCCGGGACTAGCGGGGGGAGCTCCTACAATGAGCAGTTCTTC.

This rearrangement joins TRBV20-1 to TRBJ2-7, with 10 bases matching TRBD2. Losses at the gene ends were 3 bases for V and 3 bases for J; bases not matched to a gene: 8. From germline, CDR1 is DFQATT and CDR2 SNEGSKA (reference sequence). The CDR3 covers 15 residues. CDR3 sequence reads: CSASWLAGAHYEQYF. CDR3 nucleotides: TGCAGTGCTAGCTGGCTAGCGGGGGCTCACTACGAGCAGTACTTC.

There are a few counts of this clonotype. DNA for the CDR3: TGTGCCAGCAGCTTAGGACAGCGCTTCACCGGGGAGCTGTTTTTT. It yields the protein CASSLGQRFTGELFF. The V gene is TRBV5-8, the J gene TRBJ2-2; TRBD1 might be the D (6 bases). The germline V gene has CDR1 SGHTS and CDR2 YDEGEE. The CDR3 has 15 amino acids. V was shortened by 2 bases and J by 4 bases, with 12 bases between the two germline ends.

This clonotype appeared many times. The chain joins TRBV12-3 or TRBV12-4 to TRBJ2-7; D is uncertain. The CDR3 consists of 15 residues. V lost 5 bases, J lost 3 bases, and 17 bases lay in between. The CDR3 spells CASSLKGGSYYEQYF. CDR3 coding DNA: TGTGCCAGCAGTCTCAAGGGTGGATCATACTACGAGCAGTACTTC.

This clonotype came up a few times. The chain has TRBV29-1 and TRBJ2-5; perhaps D is TRBD1 or TRBD2 (5 bases each). This CDR3 spans 13 amino acids. Germline V lookup: CDR1 SQVTM, CDR2 ANQGSEA. V was trimmed by 5 bases and J by 5 bases, leaving 15 bases between them. The CDR3 nucleotides are TGCAGCGTTACCGGGACCTCCGCGGAGACCCAGTACTTC. It yields the protein CSVTGTSAETQYF.

This clonotype appeared a few times. This chain links TRBV7-9 with TRBJ2-2, with D perhaps matching TRBD1 (5 bases). Germline CDR1 SEHNR, CDR2 FQNEAQ (reference sequence). The CDR3 totals 15 residues. V lost 4 bases to trimming and J lost 6 bases, with 15 bases between them. The CDR3 region has the DNA TGTGCCAGCAGCTCATACAGGCAAGCGCCCGGGGAGCTGTTTTTT. Its protein product is CASSSYRQAPGELFF.

There are a few counts of this clonotype. This chain uses TRBV6-1 with TRBJ1-1; D gene ambiguous. In germline, CDR1 is MNHNS, CDR2 SASEGT. V was shortened by 8 bases and J by 3 bases, with 16 bases between the two germline ends. The CDR3 extends over 14 amino acids. This CDR3 reads CASSRREADTEAFF. The CDR3 DNA reads TGTGCCAGCTCCCGAAGGGAGGCAGACACTGAAGCTTTCTTT.

A few counts support this clonotype. The gene calls are TRBV20-1 and TRBJ2-2; TRBD2 agrees at 11 bases. CDR1 and CDR2 (germline): DFQATT, SNEGSKA (reference sequence). The CDR3 is made up of 15 amino acids. V lost 3 bases, J lost 8 bases, and 8 bases stayed unmatched. The CDR3, as DNA: TGCAGTGCTAGGGCGACTAGCGGGATCCAGGGGGAGCTGTTTTTT. This encodes CSARATSGIQGELFF.

This clonotype was seen repeatedly, ten times or more. CDR3: CSARPRGTGPAGELFF. The CDR3 bases are TGCAGTGCTAGGCCCCGGGGAACAGGGCCCGCCGGGGAGCTGTTTTTT. The chain combines TRBV20-1 with TRBJ2-2; a possible D gene is TRBD1 (6 bases). This CDR3 spans 16 amino acids. Germline CDR1 DFQATT, CDR2 SNEGSKA (reference sequence). Trimming removed 3 bases at V and 6 bases at J, with 20 bases between.

This clonotype was seen a handful of times. The J gene is TRBJ2-3, the V gene TRBV6-1; 7 bases agree with TRBD1. Trimming took 6 bases from V and 5 from J; bases not matched to a gene: 5. The CDR3 covers 13 residues. Germline V gene data show CDR1 as MNHNS and CDR2 as SASEGT. CDR3 region: CASRPTGKDTQYF. The CDR3 nucleotides are TGTGCCAGCAGGCCGACAGGGAAAGATACGCAGTATTTT.

V gene TRBV7-9 combines with J gene TRBJ2-7; 12 nucleotides line up with TRBD2. V trimming: 5 bases; J trimming: 4 bases; junction bases outside the gene matches: 3. CDR1 and CDR2 from the germline V gene are SEHNR and FQNEAQ (reference sequence). CDR3 length equals 14 residues. CDR3: CASSPSGRGYEQYF. CDR3 nucleotides: TGTGCCAGCAGCCCTAGCGGGAGGGGGTACGAGCAGTACTTC.

This clonotype was seen at least ten times. The chain carries TRBV20-1 and TRBJ2-1, with 8 bases identical to TRBD2. With V trimmed by 5 bases and J by 8 bases, 5 bases remained unmatched. This CDR3 contains 12 residues. The germline V gene encodes CDR1 DFQATT and CDR2 SNEGSKA (reference sequence). CDR3 loop: CSAPREDHEQFF. As DNA, the CDR3 is TGCAGTGCTCCGCGGGAGGACCATGAGCAGTTCTTC.

This clonotype was found many times. The chain employs TRBV11-2 and TRBJ2-1; 7 bases agree with TRBD1. Germline V lookup: CDR1 SGHAT, CDR2 FQNNGV. Trimming took 4 bases from V and 6 from J; bases not matched to a gene: 15. CDR3 length: 17 residues. As DNA, the CDR3 is TGTGCCAGCAGCTCGGGACGGACAGGTTGGATGGGCAATGAGCAGTTCTTC. This sequence encodes CASSSGRTGWMGNEQFF.

This clonotype was seen more than once but under ten times. The rearrangement links TRBV5-1 to TRBJ2-7; D is undetermined. V lost 0 bases and J 0 bases, leaving 13 bases between the germline ends. Germline V CDR1 and CDR2: SGHRS, YFSETQ. The CDR3 is 16 residues long. The CDR3 DNA reads as TGCGCCAGCAGCTTGGGAGGCGGATTCAGCTCCTACGAGCAGTACTTC. It is translated as CASSLGGGFSSYEQYF.

CDR3 region: CASSTGRLAYNEQFF. The DNA for the CDR3 is TGTGCCAGCAGCACTGGTCGGTTGGCCTACAATGAGCAGTTCTTC. This chain links TRBV6-1 with TRBJ2-1; D gene uncertain. This CDR3 has 15 amino acids. Germline CDR1 is MNHNS and CDR2 is SASEGT. V dropped 6 bases and J dropped 2 bases, with 14 bases sitting between them.

This clonotype was found many times. The V gene is TRBV5-1, the J gene TRBJ1-1, with 8 bases matching TRBD1. The CDR3 runs 15 residues. The germline V gene has CDR1 SGHRS and CDR2 YFSETQ. V was clipped by 4 bases and J by 5 bases; unmatched bases: 10. The CDR3 nucleotides read TGCGCCAGCAGCGCTTCAGGGGGCGGAAATACTGAAGCTTTCTTT. The encoded protein is CASSASGGGNTEAFF.